Following are 3 T cell receptor beta chains from one sample sequenced in a study of graft-versus-host responses after intestinal transplantation. Some clones are missing from TCRdb's copy, which holds only in-frame ones; the method was immunoSEQ multiplex PCR. Among fewer than 60,000 clones listed, less than 85% were seen once. These receptors' antigens are unknown. Sequenced material: unstimulated CD4+ T cells sorted from spleen or lymph node cells, taken before transplant. The receptor source for this set is a human donor who was the organ donor for an intestinal transplant.

This chain joins TRBV5-4 and TRBJ1-3; tentatively, D is TRBD1 (6 bases). Germline-derived CDR1 and CDR2 are SGHNT and YYREEE (reference sequence). Trimming shortened V by 0 bases and J by 3 bases, and 10 bases separated the two germline ends. CDR3 length: 15 amino acids. CDR3 DNA: TGTGCCAGCAGCTTGGATACAGGGCTTGGAAACACCATATATTTT. Amino acid sequence: CASSLDTGLGNTIYF.

V usage is TRBV2 and J usage is TRBJ2-3; D remains ambiguous. CDR3 length equals 14 residues. Germline V gives CDR1 SNHLY, CDR2 FYNNEI. V was pared by 3 bases and J by 2 bases, with 9 bases between. CDR3 protein: CASSDPTYTDTQYF. The CDR3 DNA sequence: TGTGCCAGCAGTGACCCCACATACACAGATACGCAGTATTTT.

This chain uses TRBV11-2 with TRBJ2-7; no definite D call. Trimming took 0 bases from V and 2 from J, leaving 5 bases between them. The CDR3 totals 13 residues. Germline CDR1 and CDR2: SGHAT and FQNNGV. This CDR3 is CASSLETTYEQYF. The CDR3 bases are TGTGCCAGCAGCTTAGAGACAACCTACGAGCAGTACTTC.